A single sample is the source of the 27 T cell receptor beta chains below, sequenced in a study of T cells in Graves' hyperthyroidism and ophthalmopathy (dated by TCRdb to about 2019). Library method: multiplex PCR. Instrument on record: Illumina HiSeq 2000. TCR beta CDR3 regions were amplified from RNA transcripts. The first round of RT-PCR for the TCR CDR3 was performed with the HTBI primer set and the Qiagen OneStep RT-PCR kit. TCRdb redid the processing of the public reads, applying fastp at Q25 and MiXCR, and retained in-frame beta chains. Every distinct CDR3 protein forms one entry, paired with its most common genes and DNA. The sample has some 570,000 distinct CDR3 sequences on record, 11% to 15% of them singletons. The ten most abundant clones make up roughly 7.7% of the sample. The sequencing sample was made of blood. The source is a young woman with Graves' ophthalmopathy.

Ten or more counts support this clonotype. The CDR3 region has the DNA TGTGCCAGCAGCACCGGGACTAGCGGGAGGGCTATTCAGTATTTT. It yields the protein CASSTGTSGRAIQYF. This sequence joins TRBV27 and TRBJ2-3, with 16 nucleotides matching TRBD2. The CDR3 contains 15 residues. Germline V gene sequence: CDR1 MNHEY, CDR2 SMNVEV (reference sequence). V lost 6 bases to trimming and J lost 12 bases; unmatched junction nucleotides: 9.

There are many counts of this clonotype. The chain recombines TRBV18 with TRBJ2-1; perhaps TRBD1 as D (6 bases). Trimming took off 0 bases at V and 8 bases at J, with 17 bases between the two ends. Germline CDR1 reads KGHSH; CDR2 reads LQKENI. CDR3 length equals 16 residues. The CDR3 nucleotides read TGTGCCAGCTCACCACCCGGTACACAGGGCGGCCATGAGCAGTTCTTC. This codes for CASSPPGTQGGHEQFF.

V is TRBV28 and J is TRBJ2-5; 8 bases line up with TRBD2. Per the germline V gene, CDR1 is MDHEN and CDR2 is SYDVKM. The CDR3 runs 16 residues. J was trimmed by 4 bases and V by 6 bases; bases with no gene match: 13. CDR3 loop: CASSLRPQSGRETQYF. The CDR3 DNA is TGTGCCAGCAGCCTGCGCCCCCAGAGCGGGAGAGAGACCCAGTACTTC.

There are a few counts of this clonotype. This CDR3 is CASSYSNPGSSYEQYF. In DNA form, the CDR3 reads TGTGCCAGCAGTTACTCGAACCCGGGAAGCTCCTACGAGCAGTACTTC. The V and J genes are TRBV6-5 and TRBJ2-7; TRBD2 is a possible D gene (5 bases). V lost 0 bases and J lost 0, with 12 bases in between. CDR1 and CDR2 from the germline V gene are MNHEY and SVGAGI. The CDR3 has 16 amino acids.

There are many counts of this clonotype. The V call is TRBV7-9, the J call TRBJ2-1; D is perhaps TRBD2 (6 bases). The germline gives CDR1 SEHNR, CDR2 FQNEAQ (reference sequence). V lost 2 bases and J lost 6, with 17 bases in between. The CDR3 runs to 16 residues. This CDR3 reads CASSLPGGPAANEQFF. The CDR3 nucleotides read TGTGCCAGCAGCTTACCCGGAGGGCCGGCAGCCAATGAGCAGTTCTTC.

Many counts were recorded for this clonotype. This sequence joins TRBV11-2 and TRBJ1-1; D gene uncertain. The CDR3 has 16 amino acids. The germline V gene encodes CDR1 SGHAT and CDR2 FQNNGV. Trimming removed 4 bases from V and 3 bases from J, with 18 bases in between. CDR3 coding DNA: TGTGCCAGCAGCTCCCCGAGGATCACCGGGGACACTGAAGCTTTCTTT. This translates into CASSSPRITGDTEAFF.

The sample holds many counts of this clonotype. V and J are TRBV2 and TRBJ2-4; 11 bases are shared with TRBD2. CDR1 and CDR2 from the germline V gene are SNHLY and FYNNEI. This CDR3 spans 18 amino acids. With V trimmed by 4 bases and J by 2 bases, 10 bases remained unmatched. CDR3 DNA sequence: TGTGCCAGCAGTGGCGTGTGGCTAGCGGGAGGACCCAAAAACATTCAGTACTTC. Amino acids: CASSGVWLAGGPKNIQYF. The entire variable domain, with the rest obtained from reference TRBV2 and TRBJ2-4, is as follows: EPEVTQTPSHQVTQMGQEVILRCVPISNHLYFYWYRQILGQKVEFLVSFYNNEISEKSEIFDDQFSVERPDGSNFTLKIRSTKLEDSAMYFCASSGVWLAGGPKNIQYFGAGTRLSVL.

This clonotype was observed at least ten times. The CDR3 nucleotides read TGTGCCAGCAGTTACTCGGATAAGCCCCCTACCTACGAGCAGTACTTC. Protein product: CASSYSDKPPTYEQYF. V and J are TRBV6-5 and TRBJ2-7; no clear D. This CDR3 is 16 amino acids long. Germline V gene sequence: CDR1 MNHEY, CDR2 SVGAGI. The germline V and J ends were trimmed by 0 bases and 2 bases, with 14 bases remaining between them.

This clonotype was recorded many times. The chain has TRBV19 and TRBJ1-5, with D possibly TRBD1 on 5 matching bases. The germline V and J ends were trimmed by 3 bases and 3 bases, with 15 bases remaining between them. The CDR3 is made up of 16 amino acids. CDR1 is LNHDA and CDR2 is SQIVND in the germline V gene (reference sequence). Here the CDR3 reads CASSMGGDGINQPQHF. DNA for the CDR3: TGTGCCAGTAGTATGGGTGGGGACGGGATCAATCAGCCCCAGCATTTT.

The sample holds many counts of this clonotype. V and J are TRBV12-3 or TRBV12-4 and TRBJ1-1; 7 bases line up with TRBD1. There are 14 residues in the CDR3. V lost 5 bases and J lost 5; bases outside the gene matches: 8. The CDR3 sequence: CASSPPRRGTEAFF. In DNA form, the CDR3 reads TGTGCCAGCAGTCCACCTCGCAGGGGGACTGAAGCTTTCTTT.

This clonotype was picked up many times. The rearrangement uses TRBV29-1 and TRBJ1-1, with D hard to call. CDR1 is SQVTM and CDR2 is ANQGSEA in the germline V gene. V was trimmed by 3 bases and J by 1 base, leaving 9 bases between them. The CDR3 spans 13 residues. The CDR3 is CSVDRRQNTEAFF. CDR3 DNA sequence: TGCAGCGTTGACAGGCGGCAGAACACTGAAGCTTTCTTT.

This clonotype was recorded at least ten times. The V and J genes are TRBV12-5 and TRBJ1-1; 8 bases fit TRBD1. The CDR3 sequence is 12 residues long. V lost 5 bases and J lost 7; bases outside the gene matches: 3. Germline CDR1 is LGHNT and CDR2 is FRNRAP. CDR3 sequence reads: CASGRTGNEAFF. The CDR3 nucleotides read TGTGCTAGTGGTCGGACAGGGAATGAAGCTTTCTTT.

This clonotype was counted once. A read error is possible here, since a much larger clone lies one base away. CDR3 nucleotides: TGTGCCAGCAGCCAAAAGAGGACTAGCGGGGGACTAATGCAAAAGACCCAGTACTTC. It translates to CASSQKRTSGGLMQKTQYF. The chain joins TRBV11-3 to TRBJ2-5, with 13 bases matching TRBD2. The ends lost 5 bases at V and 6 bases at J; junction bases unmatched: 18. CDR3 length: 19 residues. CDR1 and CDR2 (germline): SGHNT, YENEEA.

This clonotype has at least ten counts. CDR3 amino acids: CASSSPGGSSTDTQYF. The DNA for the CDR3 is TGTGCCAGCAGCTCTCCAGGGGGCTCTAGCACAGATACGCAGTATTTT. The chain carries TRBV28 and TRBJ2-3; TRBD1 matches 8 bases. CDR3 length: 16 residues. Germline V gives CDR1 MDHEN, CDR2 SYDVKM. Trimming took 6 bases from V and 0 from J; bases not matched to a gene: 8.

This clonotype was observed many times. The rearrangement joins TRBV28 to TRBJ2-1; D perhaps matches TRBD2 (7 bases). Germline values: CDR1 MDHEN, CDR2 SYDVKM. The ends were cut back, 4 bases at V and 8 bases at J, with 12 bases in the middle. The length of the CDR3 is 13 residues. CDR3 loop: CASSSLGGDEQFF. Written as DNA, the CDR3 is TGTGCCAGCAGTTCCCTAGGGGGGGATGAGCAGTTCTTC.

As regards this clonotype: A much larger clone differs from this one at a single base, so this may be a read error. The chain joins TRBV20-1 to TRBJ2-2; TRBD2 agrees at 13 bases. The CDR3 contains 16 residues. J lost 2 bases, V lost 5 bases, and 5 bases had no gene match. Germline values: CDR1 DFQATT, CDR2 SNEGSKA (reference sequence). As DNA, the CDR3 is TGCAGTGCTCCCGGGACTAGCGGGACCAACACCGGGGAGCTGTTTTTT. Translation: CSAPGTSGTNTGELFF.

This clonotype was observed at least ten times. The rearrangement uses TRBV12-5 and TRBJ2-7; 10 bases are a match to TRBD1. The CDR3 length is 16 residues. Germline loops: CDR1 LGHNT, CDR2 FRNRAP. J gave up 0 bases and V 5 bases, and 7 bases lay outside the gene matches. The chain's CDR3 is CASGIPTGGISYEQYF. The CDR3 region has the DNA TGTGCTAGTGGTATCCCGACAGGGGGCATCTCCTACGAGCAGTACTTC.

This clonotype was detected many times. The chain employs TRBV11-2 and TRBJ1-1; D is uncertain. The V end was cut by 5 bases, the J end by 0 bases, with 7 bases between. The CDR3 is 13 residues long. CDR1 is SGHAT and CDR2 is FQNNGV in the germline V gene. The CDR3 region is CASSEGMNTEAFF. The CDR3 DNA is TGTGCCAGCAGCGAAGGGATGAACACTGAAGCTTTCTTT.

The chain couples TRBV12-3 or TRBV12-4 to TRBJ2-3; 8 bases line up with TRBD2. J gave up 4 bases and V 6 bases, and 9 bases lay outside the gene matches. This CDR3 has 15 amino acids. CDR3 amino acids: CASRPIAGTSDTQYF. The CDR3 DNA sequence: TGTGCCAGCAGACCGATAGCGGGGACGTCAGATACGCAGTATTTT.

A few counts support this clonotype. The chain employs TRBV4-1 and TRBJ1-4; a possible D gene is TRBD1 (6 bases). The germline CDR1 and CDR2 sequences are MGHRA and YSYEKL. There are 15 residues in the CDR3. Trimming took off 0 bases at V and 4 bases at J, with 9 bases between the two ends. The CDR3 loop reads CASSQDEDSNEKLFF. CDR3 nucleotides: TGCGCCAGCAGCCAAGATGAGGACAGTAATGAAAAACTGTTTTTT.

The table lists this clonotype with a few counts. This rearrangement joins TRBV7-6 to TRBJ1-6, with D tentatively TRBD1 (5 bases). Germline V CDR1 and CDR2: SGHVS, FNYEAQ. Trimming took off 5 bases at V and 13 bases at J, with 15 bases between the two ends. The CDR3 sequence is 13 residues long. The CDR3 region is CASSPTTVSPLHF. In DNA form, the CDR3 reads TGTGCCAGCAGCCCAACGACAGTTTCGCCCCTCCACTTT.

Only a few counts were recorded for this clonotype. The V gene is TRBV13, the J gene TRBJ2-7; maybe TRBD2 (6 bases). The germline gives CDR1 PRHDT, CDR2 FYEKMQ (reference sequence). The V end was cut by 0 bases, the J end by 3 bases, with 12 bases between. The CDR3 has 15 amino acids. The CDR3 spells CASSLGRGFSYEQYF. CDR3 DNA: TGTGCCAGCAGCTTAGGCCGGGGGTTCAGCTACGAGCAGTACTTC.

V is TRBV12-3 or TRBV12-4 and J is TRBJ1-2; D gene uncertain. There are 14 residues in the CDR3. V lost 7 bases and J lost 0, with 12 bases in between. CDR3 sequence reads: CASTPLRANYGYTF. The CDR3 coding sequence is TGTGCCAGCACCCCATTAAGGGCTAACTATGGCTACACCTTC.

The table lists this clonotype with a few counts. The chain's CDR3 is CASSFQTTGNTIYF. CDR3 sequence (DNA): TGTGCCAGCAGCTTTCAGACAACTGGAAACACCATATATTTT. The V and J genes are TRBV7-9 and TRBJ1-3; the D is unclear. The length of the CDR3 is 14 residues. Trimming stripped 3 bases from V and 2 bases from J, with 8 bases between. CDR1 is SEHNR, CDR2 FQNEAQ, per germline (reference sequence).

The chain has TRBV24-1 and TRBJ2-2; TRBD1 might be the D (5 bases). V gave up 7 bases and J gave up 6 bases, with 8 bases separating them. CDR3 size: 12 residues. Germline V lookup: CDR1 KGHDR, CDR2 SFDVKD. This CDR3 is CATRGRPGELFF. CDR3 DNA: TGTGCCACCAGGGGGCGGCCCGGGGAGCTGTTTTTT.

This clonotype came up many times. This rearrangement joins TRBV11-2 to TRBJ2-3; D remains ambiguous. V lost 6 bases, J lost 7 bases, and 20 bases lay in between. Germline CDR1 is SGHAT and CDR2 is FQNNGV. The CDR3 runs to 15 residues. CDR3 nucleotide sequence: TGTGCCAGCAGTTTCGACTTTTCCCCCACGAATACGCAGTATTTT. Its translation: CASSFDFSPTNTQYF.

V and J are TRBV9 and TRBJ2-7; D unresolved. V lost 0 bases and J lost 0, with 7 bases in between. From germline, CDR1 is SGDLS and CDR2 YYNGEE. The CDR3 spans 14 residues. CDR3 residues: CASSVGWGSYEQYF. CDR3 nucleotide sequence: TGTGCCAGCAGCGTAGGATGGGGCTCCTACGAGCAGTACTTC. The complete variable domain, with remaining parts taken from reference TRBV9 and TRBJ2-7, reads DSGVTQTPKHLITATGQRVTLRCSPRSGDLSVYWYQQSLDQGLQFLIQYYNGEERAKGNILERFSAQQFPDLHSELNLSSLELGDSALYFCASSVGWGSYEQYFGPGTRLTVT.